The subject of this entry is one TCR beta chain. Its antigen remains unidentified. The source of the sample is a study of T cell repertoires in cytomegalovirus infection. The overall study: The study used recently identified HLA-C-restricted and well-studied HLA-B-restricted CMV epitopes.

This CDR3 region has 15 residues. Germline-derived CDR1 and CDR2 are LNHDA and SQIVND (reference sequence). Unmatched junction bases numbered 6, after V lost 6 bases and J lost 6 bases. TCRdb fed the reads into MiXCR, producing one record per CDR3 protein. Altogether 110,000 to 150,000 distinct CDR3 sequences are present, around 30% being singletons, with the ten largest covering 45% to 55%. The source of this sequence is a human donor in good health (CMV status not recorded). Some clones in this sample may be carry-over from other donors' samples. The sample in question was CD8+ T cells from cultured PBMCs, obtained from culture after CMV antigen stimulation. The rearrangement joins TRBV19 to TRBJ1-5; 12 nucleotides agree with TRBD1. The CDR3 DNA sequence: TGTGCCAGTAGGAAGGGACAGGGGGCGGTTCAGCCCCAGCATTTT. Encoded protein: CASRKGQGAVQPQHF.